Listed below are T cell receptor beta chains from one sample, sequenced in a study of cytomegalovirus exposure and HLA in healthy donors. Measured with immunoSEQ multiplex PCR; TCRdb has only the in-frame clones, and not every one. This sample has 150,000 to 200,000 clones, with 75% to 85% found just once. The sequencing sample was made of PBMCs. These receptor sequences come from a man in his thirties or forties in good health and CMV-seronegative. Each CDR3 is given with its conserved first and last residue. A D gene is named only where the DNA matches it firmly. Size is stated for part of the rows, as once, few or many counts, or as a class when the clone is expanded.

cdr3_nt	cdr3_aa	v_call	j_call	d_call	clone_size
TGTGCCAGCACCGGGGGGGCGAGGGGAGAGACCCAGTACTTC	CASTGGARGETQYF	TRBV9	TRBJ2-5	TRBD2	few
TGTGCCAGCAGTTTTTCGGCTAGCGGGGACAATGAGCAGTTCTTC	CASSFSASGDNEQFF	TRBV28	TRBJ2-1	TRBD2	NA
TGTGCCAGCAGCGGATATAGCGGGGGAGTCAATGAGCAGTTCTTC	CASSGYSGGVNEQFF	TRBV9	TRBJ2-1	TRBD2	NA
TGTGCCAGCAGTTGGGTACCTGCTACGGCGGGGGAGACCCAGTACTTC	CASSWVPATAGETQYF	TRBV27	TRBJ2-5	NA	NA
TGTGCCAGCAGCCAAGCTACCACGAACTACGAGCAGTACTTC	CASSQATTNYEQYF	TRBV4-2	TRBJ2-7	NA	NA
TGTGCCACCATAGCAGGCGGGGGAAATGAAAAACTGTTTTTT	CATIAGGGNEKLFF	TRBV15	TRBJ1-4	NA	NA
TGTGCCACCAGCAGAGATGCGGGGGAATACCCTCACTATGGCTACACCTTC	CATSRDAGEYPHYGYTF	TRBV15	TRBJ1-2	NA	NA
TGTGCCTGGAGTGTAAAGGACAGGGGCTCTGGGGCCAACGTCCTGACTTTC	CAWSVKDRGSGANVLTF	TRBV30	TRBJ2-6	TRBD1	few
TGTGCCAGCAGTTTACCCGGCGTACTAGGACGTGAGCAGTTCTTC	CASSLPGVLGREQFF	TRBV28	TRBJ2-1	NA	NA
TGCGCCAGCAGCGCGGGACTAATACAATATTTT	CASSAGLIQYF	TRBV10-2	TRBJ2-3	TRBD2	NA
TGTGCCAGCAGTTTCCTCCCCCCGGGTTATGAAGCTTTCTTT	CASSFLPPGYEAFF	TRBV27	TRBJ1-1	NA	few
TGTGCCAGCAGCTTGCGGGGGCAGTGGAACACTAAAGCTTTCTTT	CASSLRGQWNTKAFF	TRBV13	TRBJ1-1	NA	NA
TGTGCCAGCAGGGTACAGGGAGAGGGTTCACCCCTCCACTTT	CASRVQGEGSPLHF	TRBV6-1	TRBJ1-6	NA	once
TGTGCCAGCAGCAAAGAAAGGGTACTAGCGGGAGTGGCTGAGCAGTACTTC	CASSKERVLAGVAEQYF	TRBV21-1	TRBJ2-7	NA	NA
TGCGCCAGCCTTGCCGGGGTCGCCTATGGCTACACCTTC	CASLAGVAYGYTF	TRBV10-2	TRBJ1-2	NA	NA
TGCGCCTGGAACAGGGAAGACTATGGCTACACCTTC	CAWNREDYGYTF	TRBV30	TRBJ1-2	NA	NA
TGTGCCAGTAGTATAGGAGGCTCAGGGGTAGATACGCAGTATTTT	CASSIGGSGVDTQYF	TRBV19	TRBJ2-3	NA	NA